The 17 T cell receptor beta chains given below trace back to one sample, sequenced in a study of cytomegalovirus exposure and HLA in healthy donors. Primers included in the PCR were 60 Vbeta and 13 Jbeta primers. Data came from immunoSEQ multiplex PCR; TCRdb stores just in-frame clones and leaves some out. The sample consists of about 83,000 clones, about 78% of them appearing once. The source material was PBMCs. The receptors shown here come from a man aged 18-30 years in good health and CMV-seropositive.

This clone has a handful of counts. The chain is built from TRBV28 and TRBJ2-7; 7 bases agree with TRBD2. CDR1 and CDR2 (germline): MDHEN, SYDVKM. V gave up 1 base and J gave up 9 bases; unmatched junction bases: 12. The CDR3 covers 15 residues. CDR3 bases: TGTGCCAGCAGTTTATTTTTCGCCGGGACTATGGGGCAGTACTTC. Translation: CASSLFFAGTMGQYF. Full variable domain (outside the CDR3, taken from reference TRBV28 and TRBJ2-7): DVKVTQSSRYLVKRTGEKVFLECVQDMDHENMFWYRQDPGLGLRLIYFSYDVKMKEKGDIPEGYSVSREKKERFSLILESASTNQTSMYLCASSLFFAGTMGQYFGPGTRLTVT.

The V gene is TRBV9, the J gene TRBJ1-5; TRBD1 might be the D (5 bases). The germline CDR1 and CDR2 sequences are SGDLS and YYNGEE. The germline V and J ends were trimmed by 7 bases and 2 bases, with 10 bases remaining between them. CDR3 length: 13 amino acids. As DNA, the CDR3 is TGTGCCAGCTCCCGGGGGGGCAATCAGCCCCAGCATTTT. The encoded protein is CASSRGGNQPQHF.

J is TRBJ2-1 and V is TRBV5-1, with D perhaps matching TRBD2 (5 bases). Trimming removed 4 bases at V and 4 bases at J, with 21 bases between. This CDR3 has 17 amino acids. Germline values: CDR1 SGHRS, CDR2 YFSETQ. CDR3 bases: TGCGCCAGCAGCCATCCGGGTCTCCGAGGGCCATACAATGAGCAGTTCTTC. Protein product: CASSHPGLRGPYNEQFF.

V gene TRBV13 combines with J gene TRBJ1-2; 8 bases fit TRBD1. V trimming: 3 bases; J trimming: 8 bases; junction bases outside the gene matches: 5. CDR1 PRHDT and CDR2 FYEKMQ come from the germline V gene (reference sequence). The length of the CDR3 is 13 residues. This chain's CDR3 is CASSFQGARGYTF. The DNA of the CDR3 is TGTGCCAGCAGCTTTCAGGGGGCGCGAGGCTACACCTTC.

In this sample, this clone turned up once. This CDR3 is CASSHKDSYGYTF. The CDR3 nucleotides are TGTGCCAGCAGCCATAAGGACAGCTATGGCTACACCTTC. This rearrangement joins TRBV4-2 to TRBJ1-2; TRBD1 might be the D (6 bases). CDR1 is LGHNA, CDR2 YNFKEQ, per germline. The CDR3 is 13 residues long. Trimming cost V 3 bases and J 4 bases, with 9 bases left between them.

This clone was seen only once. For the CDR3, the DNA is TGCGCCAGCAGCCAAGATGAGAACAGTCCATCTGGGGCCAACGTCCTGACTTTC. It codes for CASSQDENSPSGANVLTF. This chain links TRBV4-1 with TRBJ2-6; D gene uncertain. Germline values: CDR1 MGHRA, CDR2 YSYEKL. CDR3 size: 18 residues. The V gene lost 0 bases and the J gene lost 1 base, with 13 bases spanning the gap.

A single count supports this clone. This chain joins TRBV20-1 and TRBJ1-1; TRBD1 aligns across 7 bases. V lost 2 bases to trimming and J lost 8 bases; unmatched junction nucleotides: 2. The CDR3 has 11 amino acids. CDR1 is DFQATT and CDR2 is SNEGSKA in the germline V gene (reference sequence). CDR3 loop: CSARRGLEAFF. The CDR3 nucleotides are TGCAGTGCTAGAAGGGGGCTGGAAGCTTTCTTT.

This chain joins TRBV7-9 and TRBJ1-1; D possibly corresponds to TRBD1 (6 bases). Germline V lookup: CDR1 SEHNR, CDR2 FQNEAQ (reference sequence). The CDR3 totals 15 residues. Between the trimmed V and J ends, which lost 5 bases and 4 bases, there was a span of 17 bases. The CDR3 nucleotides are TGTGCCAGCAGCCCCGGGACATCGTACGGCACTGAAGCTTTCTTT. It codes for CASSPGTSYGTEAFF.

The CDR3 sequence: CASSTWTGEQYF. The CDR3 DNA sequence: TGTGCCAGCAGCACGTGGACAGGCGAGCAGTACTTC. The chain carries TRBV11-3 and TRBJ2-7, with 7 nucleotides matching TRBD1. The CDR3 is made up of 12 amino acids. Germline V gene data show CDR1 as SGHNT and CDR2 as YENEEA. V shed 5 bases and J 6 bases; nucleotides not matched to a gene: 4.

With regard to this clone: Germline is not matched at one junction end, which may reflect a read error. CDR3 amino acids: CSVGGGFGAEPFF. The CDR3, as DNA: TGCAGCGTAGGCGGAGGGTTTGGCGCCGAGCCGTTTTTT. The rearrangement joins TRBV29-1 to TRBJ2-2; a possible D gene is TRBD2 (6 bases). Germline CDR1 is SQVTM and CDR2 is ANQGSEA. The CDR3 contains 13 residues.

The CDR3 is CASSSGLTRGEQYF. In DNA, the CDR3 is TGTGCCAGCAGTTCGGGACTAACTCGGGGCGAGCAGTACTTC. V and J are TRBV28 and TRBJ2-7; 7 positions match TRBD2. Trimming cost V 4 bases and J 6 bases; bases outside gene matches: 9. The CDR3 has 14 residues. From germline, CDR1 is MDHEN and CDR2 SYDVKM.

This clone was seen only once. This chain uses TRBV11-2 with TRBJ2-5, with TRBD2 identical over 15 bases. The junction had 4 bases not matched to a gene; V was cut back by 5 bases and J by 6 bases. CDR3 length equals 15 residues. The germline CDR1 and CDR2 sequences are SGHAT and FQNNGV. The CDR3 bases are TGTGCCAGCAGCGCTGGACTAGCGGGAGGGAAGACCCAGTACTTC. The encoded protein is CASSAGLAGGKTQYF. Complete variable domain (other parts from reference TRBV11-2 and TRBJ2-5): EAGVAQSPRYKIIEKRQSVAFWCNPISGHATLYWYQQILGQGPKLLIQFQNNGVVDDSQLPKDRFSAERLKGVDSTLKIQPAKLEDSAVYLCASSAGLAGGKTQYFGPGTRLLVL.

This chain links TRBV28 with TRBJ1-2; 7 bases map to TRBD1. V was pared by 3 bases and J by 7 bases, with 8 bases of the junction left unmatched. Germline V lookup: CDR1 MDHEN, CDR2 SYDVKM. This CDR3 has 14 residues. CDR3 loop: CASSLVTGESGYTF. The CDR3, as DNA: TGTGCCAGCAGTTTGGTAACAGGGGAGAGTGGCTACACCTTC.

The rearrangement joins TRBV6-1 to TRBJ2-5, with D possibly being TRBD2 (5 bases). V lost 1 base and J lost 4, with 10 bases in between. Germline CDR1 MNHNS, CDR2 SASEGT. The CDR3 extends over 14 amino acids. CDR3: CASSEGRGRETQYF. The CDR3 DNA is TGTGCCAGCAGTGAAGGTAGAGGGCGAGAGACCCAGTACTTC.

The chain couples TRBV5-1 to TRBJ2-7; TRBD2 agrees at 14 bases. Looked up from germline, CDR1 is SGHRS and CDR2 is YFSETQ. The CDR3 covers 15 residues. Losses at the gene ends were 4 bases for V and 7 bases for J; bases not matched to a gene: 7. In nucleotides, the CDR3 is TGCGCCAGCAGCCCGGGACTAGCGGGAGAGGGAGAGCAGTACTTC. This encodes CASSPGLAGEGEQYF.

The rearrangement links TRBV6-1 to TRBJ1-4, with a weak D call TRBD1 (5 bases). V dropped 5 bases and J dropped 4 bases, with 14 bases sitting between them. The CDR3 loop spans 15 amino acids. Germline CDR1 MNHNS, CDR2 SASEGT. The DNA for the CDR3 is TGTGCCAGCAGTCTTACGGGGGTCGATAATGAAAAACTGTTTTTT. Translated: CASSLTGVDNEKLFF.

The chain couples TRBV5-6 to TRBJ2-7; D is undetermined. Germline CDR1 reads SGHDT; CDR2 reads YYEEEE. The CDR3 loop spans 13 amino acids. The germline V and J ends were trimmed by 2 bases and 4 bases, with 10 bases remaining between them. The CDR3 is CASSFSTWYEQYF. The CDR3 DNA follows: TGTGCCAGCAGCTTCTCGACATGGTACGAGCAGTACTTC.